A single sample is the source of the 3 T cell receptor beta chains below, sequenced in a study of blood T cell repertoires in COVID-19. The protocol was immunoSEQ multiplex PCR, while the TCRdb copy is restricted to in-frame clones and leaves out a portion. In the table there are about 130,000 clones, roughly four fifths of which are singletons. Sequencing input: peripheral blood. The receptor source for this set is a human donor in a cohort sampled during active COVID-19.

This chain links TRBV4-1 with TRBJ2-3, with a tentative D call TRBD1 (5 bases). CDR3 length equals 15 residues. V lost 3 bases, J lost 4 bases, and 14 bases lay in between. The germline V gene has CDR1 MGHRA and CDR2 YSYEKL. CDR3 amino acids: CASSQDTSGSDTQYF. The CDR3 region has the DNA TGCGCCAGCAGCCAGGACACCTCAGGGTCAGATACGCAGTATTTT.

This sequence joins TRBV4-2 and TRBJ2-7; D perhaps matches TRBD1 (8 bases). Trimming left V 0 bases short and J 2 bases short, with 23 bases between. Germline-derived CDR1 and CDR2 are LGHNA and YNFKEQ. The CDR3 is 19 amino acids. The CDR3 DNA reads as TGTGCCAGCAGCCAAGAGCTACAGGGGGGGACCGTACTAACCTACGAGCAGTACTTC. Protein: CASSQELQGGTVLTYEQYF.

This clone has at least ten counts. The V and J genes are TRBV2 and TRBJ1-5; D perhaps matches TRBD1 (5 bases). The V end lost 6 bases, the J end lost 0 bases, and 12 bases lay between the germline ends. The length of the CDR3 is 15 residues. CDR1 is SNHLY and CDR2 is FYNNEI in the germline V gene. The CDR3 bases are TGTGCCAGCAGCAAACAGGAGTATAGCAATCAGCCCCAGCATTTT. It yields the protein CASSKQEYSNQPQHF.